This T cell receptor beta chain was found in a study of OX40 agonist ivuxolimab in advanced cancers. About the study: Dosing consisted of intravenous ivuxolimab at 0.01 to 10 mg/kg every 2 weeks. It was permissible to have had prior anti-PD-1, anti-PD-L1 or anti-CTLA-4 therapy, and about 40% had some.

Measured with immunoSEQ multiplex PCR; TCRdb has only the in-frame clones, and not every one. The sample lists more than 45,000 clones; roughly 82% were seen once. Comment on this clone: Its antigen is not identified.

Germline CDR1 reads SEHNR; CDR2 reads FQNEAQ (reference sequence). The CDR3 sequence is 15 residues long. V was clipped by 1 base and J by 0 bases, with 6 bases between them. Findings and limits, study-wide: On average, CD8+ T cells showed a greater number of expanded clones than CD4+. Clones of CD4+ and CD8+ blood T cells grew by week 6 at doses of 0.1 to 3.0 mg/kg.

The sequence derives from an adult with an advanced solid tumor such as melanoma, head and neck, liver or kidney cancer. The rearrangement uses TRBV7-9 and TRBJ1-4, with D unclear. The input for sequencing was CD4+ or CD8+ T cells sorted from blood, taken in a trial of the OX40 agonist ivuxolimab. The CDR3 sequence: CASSLGAATNEKLFF. Here the CDR3 DNA reads TGTGCCAGCAGCTTAGGAGCTGCAACTAATGAAAAACTGTTTTTT.